This T cell receptor beta chain is from a study of regulatory T cells in long-lasting Graves disease. Arm-PCR with iRepertoire HTBI primers amplified the CDR3 regions for these TCR beta libraries. MiXCR, applied by TCRdb to the multiplex PCR reads, yields one record per CDR3 protein. This sample has roughly 360,000 distinct CDR3 sequences; about an eighth occur once, and the top ten carry 15% to 20%. This CDR3 region has 14 residues. Germline values: CDR1 MNHNS, CDR2 SASEGT. With V trimmed by 7 bases and J by 3 bases, 6 bases remained unmatched. This clonotype was recorded at least ten times. Time point given: newly diagnosed GD, antithyroid drugs for less than 3 months. After RNA was extracted from PBMCs, the TCR library was made from it. The same data also went into a second study, on T cells in Graves' hyperthyroidism and ophthalmopathy.

The sequence derives from a woman between 18 and 29 years old with Graves disease. This specimen consisted of peripheral blood mononuclear cells (PBMCs), obtained at new diagnosis, from a patient treated with antithyroid drugs. The rearrangement uses TRBV6-1 and TRBJ1-5; 7 nucleotides align to TRBD1. For the CDR3, the DNA is TGTGCCAGCATCGGACAGGCCTTCAATCAGCCCCAGCATTTT. It codes for CASIGQAFNQPQHF.